The next 5 T cell receptor beta chains were all read from a single sample in a study of blood T cell repertoires in COVID-19. Clones were sequenced by immunoSEQ multiplex PCR, and TCRdb holds only the in-frame ones, with some missing. The data contain some 47,000 clones, roughly nine tenths of them singletons. Sequencing was done on a sample of peripheral blood. The receptor set was obtained from a man between 65 and 79 years old with acute or convalescent COVID-19.

J is TRBJ2-2 and V is TRBV11-2; 7 positions match TRBD1. The V segment lost 5 bases and the J segment 1 base; nucleotides outside the gene matches: 4. CDR3 length equals 15 residues. CDR1 SGHAT and CDR2 FQNNGV come from the germline V gene. The DNA of the CDR3 is TGTGCCAGCAGCCCTTGGGACAGGAACACCGGGGAGCTGTTTTTT. It codes for CASSPWDRNTGELFF.

The rearrangement links TRBV4-2 to TRBJ1-1, with 12 bases fitting TRBD1. The CDR3 is 15 residues long. In germline, CDR1 is LGHNA, CDR2 YNFKEQ. Trimming removed 2 bases from V and 6 bases from J; junction bases left unmatched: 4. The DNA of the CDR3 is TGTGCCAGCAGCCAACCCGGGACAGGGGGCTCTGAAGCTTTCTTT. This gives the protein CASSQPGTGGSEAFF.

This clone was observed once. The rearrangement joins TRBV3-1 (or the pseudogene TRBV3-2) to TRBJ1-1, with 9 bases matching TRBD1. J gave up 4 bases and V 5 bases, and 2 bases lay outside the gene matches. CDR3 length equals 13 residues. Germline V lookup: CDR1 LGHDT, CDR2 YNNKEL (reference sequence). CDR3 region: CASSEQGATEAFF. CDR3 bases: TGTGCCAGCAGCGAACAGGGGGCCACTGAAGCTTTCTTT.

The chain combines TRBV6-6 with TRBJ2-7; 10 bases map to TRBD2. CDR3 length equals 14 residues. V lost 7 bases, J lost 5 bases, and 8 bases stayed unmatched. The germline gives CDR1 MNHNY, CDR2 SVGAGI (reference sequence). CDR3 DNA sequence: TGTGCCAGCACAGACGGGACTAGCGTCGACGAGCAGTACTTC. It encodes CASTDGTSVDEQYF.

V usage is TRBV30 and J usage is TRBJ1-1; perhaps TRBD1 as D (5 bases). The CDR3 loop spans 15 amino acids. Germline values: CDR1 GTSNPN, CDR2 SVGIG (reference sequence). Trimming removed 3 bases at V and 3 bases at J, with 17 bases between. DNA of the CDR3: TGTGCCTGGAGCAGTGCAGGCGGAGGGGACACTGAAGCTTTCTTT. It yields the protein CAWSSAGGGDTEAFF.